The 8 T cell receptor beta chains below were found in one sample sequenced in a study of blood T cell repertoires in COVID-19. Using immunoSEQ multiplex PCR, the repertoire was profiled, and TCRdb retains in-frame clones only, with some absent. The sample has under 550,000 clones; about 90% are singletons. The specimen was peripheral blood. The receptors come from a man younger than 30 with COVID-19, enrolled during active disease.

The chain uses TRBV19 and TRBJ1-4; D perhaps matches TRBD1 (6 bases). V was clipped by 7 bases and J by 7 bases, with 16 bases between them. This CDR3 is built from 14 residues. In germline, CDR1 is LNHDA, CDR2 SQIVND (reference sequence). The CDR3 DNA is TGTGCCAGTAACCGACAGGCCGAGCGTGAAAAACTGTTTTTT. This encodes CASNRQAEREKLFF.

The V call is TRBV7-9, the J call TRBJ2-7; 9 nucleotides line up with TRBD1. Germline V gene data show CDR1 as SEHNR and CDR2 as FQNEAQ (reference sequence). The CDR3 covers 15 residues. V lost 6 bases and J lost 8; bases outside the gene matches: 14. The CDR3 protein is CASSHPGTGPPKQYF. CDR3 DNA sequence: TGTGCCAGCAGTCACCCCGGGACAGGGCCACCCAAGCAGTACTTC.

This clone has more than one count but fewer than ten. The chain couples TRBV7-3 to TRBJ1-3; maybe TRBD1 (5 bases). Per the germline V gene, CDR1 is SGHTA and CDR2 is FQGTGA. The CDR3 spans 15 residues. Trimming left V 2 bases short and J 0 bases short, with 8 bases between. CDR3 amino acids: CASSLRDSSGNTIYF. The CDR3 DNA reads TGTGCCAGCAGCTTACGAGACAGCTCTGGAAACACCATATATTTT.

The gene calls are TRBV6-5 and TRBJ1-1; D unclear. The CDR3 spans 15 residues. Germline assignment: CDR1 MNHEY and CDR2 SVGAGI. Trimming removed 0 bases at V and 1 base at J, with 9 bases between. CDR3 sequence: CASSYSTGENTEAFF. The CDR3 DNA reads TGTGCCAGCAGTTACTCCACTGGTGAGAACACTGAAGCTTTCTTT.

This clone was seen once. This sequence joins TRBV29-1 and TRBJ2-5; 7 bases are a match to TRBD2. This CDR3 spans 17 amino acids. Germline assignment: CDR1 SQVTM and CDR2 ANQGSEA. With V trimmed by 6 bases and J by 3 bases, 19 bases remained unmatched. The CDR3 spells CSVGTFRVAGTKETQYF. The CDR3 DNA follows: TGCAGCGTAGGGACGTTCAGGGTAGCGGGCACTAAAGAGACCCAGTACTTC.

The chain has TRBV6-5 and TRBJ2-1, with 9 bases aligning to TRBD2. The CDR3 runs to 14 residues. V was clipped by 4 bases and J by 9 bases; unmatched bases: 7. The germline CDR1 and CDR2 sequences are MNHEY and SVGAGI. The DNA of the CDR3 is TGTGCCAGCAGTTCGCGGGGGGGCCGGAGTGAGCAGTTCTTC. This codes for CASSSRGGRSEQFF.

This clone has a single count. The same CDR3 also results from other DNA sequences found in this sample. The chain joins TRBV5-1 to TRBJ2-1, with 11 bases that match TRBD1. After removal of 3 bases from V and 4 bases from J, the junction contained 3 bases not matched to a gene. Germline values: CDR1 SGHRS, CDR2 YFSETQ. The CDR3 covers 15 residues. This CDR3 reads CASSSGQGVYNEQFF. Here the CDR3 DNA reads TGCGCCAGCAGCTCGGGACAGGGGGTATACAATGAGCAGTTCTTC.

The chain recombines TRBV19 with TRBJ2-6; maybe TRBD1 (6 bases). The germline V and J ends were trimmed by 11 bases and 1 base, with 15 bases remaining between them. This CDR3 has 15 amino acids. Germline lookup yields CDR1 LNHDA and CDR2 SQIVND (reference sequence). The CDR3 coding sequence is TGTGCCGCCAAAGGGGGACAATCTGGGGCCAACGTCCTGACTTTC. It yields the protein CAAKGGQSGANVLTF. The whole variable domain, filled in from reference TRBV19 and TRBJ2-6, reads DGGITQSPKYLFRKEGQNVTLSCEQNLNHDAMYWYRQDPGQGLRLIYYSQIVNDFQKGDIAEGYSVSREKKESFPLTVTSAQKNPTAFYLCAAKGGQSGANVLTFGAGSRLTVL.